Here is one T cell receptor (beta chain) with its context. Its antigen remains unidentified. The entry originates in a study of identical twins. Points from the study as a whole: Fewer insertions were carried by abundant cord blood beta clonotypes, but none was seen in memory repertoires.

One entry per CDR3 protein results from TCRdb running MiXCR on the 5' RACE reads. The sample includes approximately 260,000 distinct CDR3 sequences, about 8.9% of them seen just once. Every one of the donors was a healthy Caucasian. CDR1 MNHNS and CDR2 SASEGT come from the germline V gene. Trimming cost V 5 bases and J 5 bases; bases outside gene matches: 9. The CDR3 consists of 15 residues. A further study also used this sample, focusing on yellow fever vaccine responses in identical twins.

The source material was CD8+ T cells sorted from blood. The TCR comes from a woman between 18 and 30 years old in good health. The V call is TRBV6-1, the J call TRBJ2-5; 9 positions agree with TRBD2. The CDR3 bases are TGTGCCAGCAGTAGTCTAGCGGGATTACACGAGACCCAGTACTTC. Translating gives CASSSLAGLHETQYF.